Sequencing of this TCR beta chain was carried out in a study of blood T cells in healthy people across ages (dated by TCRdb to 2015 to 2017). At the level of the whole study: In model experiments, template switching captured about one uniquely barcoded TCR beta cDNA molecule for every two T cells. Age-related changes in TCR beta repertoire diversity were measured in the study by deep sequencing normalized with unique cDNA molecular identifiers. Four age groups were formed from the donors: young (average about 15 years), middle-aged (around 40), aged (about 68) and long-lived (roughly 81). For two donors (one aged 18 to 29 and one aged 80 or older), the study analyzed two additional independent replicas of 1 million unique cDNA reads from the same blood draw.

The donors were some 36 Caucasian individuals from Russia, aged roughly 6 to 100 years, who were systemically healthy. Each donor gave around 9.8 milliliters of peripheral blood, collected into EDTA-treated Vacutainer tubes. Ficoll-Paque density-gradient centrifugation was used to isolate PBMCs, with at least 7 million per sample. Trizol reagent was used to extract total RNA from PBMCs, with at least 5.5 micrograms per sample. Naive CD45RAhigh/CD27high T cell percentages were measured by flow cytometry on a PBMC aliquot from every donor. General findings and caveats noted by the study authors: A strong correlation was found between observed TCR beta diversity and the percentage of naive T cells measured by flow cytometry. Because the CMV infection status of the donors was unknown, age-related changes in expanded clonotypes may potentially have been confounded. Compared with the aged group, the long-lived group had more naive CD4+ T cells, fewer expanded clones and increased TCR diversity, suggesting age selection. As age increased, observed TCR beta diversity per million T cells dropped in a roughly linear way, and a significant reduction was already evident by age about 40. Since profiling was done on bulk unsorted PBMCs, naive and antigen-experienced compartments could not be conclusively compared. Total diversity estimates from one million sequenced T cells were considered lower bounds and underestimates.

To prepare the library, 5' RACE was applied. Instrument on record: Illumina HiSeq 2500. A second roughly 6 to 12 cycle PCR used a sample-barcoded 5' primer and a J-beta primer mix. A unique molecular identifier was introduced onto each TCR beta cDNA molecule by a template-switch 5' adaptor carrying 12 random nucleotides. Each sample yielded at least 3 million CDR3-containing paired-end reads. All of the RNA was converted into first-strand cDNA using the Mint cDNA synthesis kit, with a TRBC-specific oligonucleotide serving as the primer. Following uracil-DNA glycosylase treatment, all cDNA underwent a first 18-cycle PCR with the universal primers M1SS and BC2_uni_R. From the authors' description of their analysis: For normalization, 1 million high-quality reads were randomly selected from each sample, with every read carrying a distinct molecular identifier. Reads sharing molecular identifiers were discarded rather than binned into consensus sequences. MiTCR, run with a Q25 quality threshold and the strictest error-elimination algorithm, handled CDR3 identification, clonotype clustering and error correction. A nonparametric unseen species model with Euler transformation was used to estimate a lower bound on total TCR beta diversity. TCRdb trimmed the raw reads at Q25, called clones with MiXCR and kept productive beta chains. Each entry merges the rows of one CDR3 protein and shows their most common DNA and genes. In this record, the V and J calls reflect TCRdb's handling and not the investigators' own analysis. Recorded for this sample are over a million distinct CDR3 sequences; approximately 25% of them occurred a single time. The ten largest clonotypes hold around 0.75% of the sample.

Turning to this clonotype: This clone's antigen is unknown. No much larger clone exists at a distance of one base, and base qualities are not known.

Trimming at the junction amounts to 4 bases on V and 5 bases on J, and the germline ends lie 23 bases apart. Including cysteine and phenylalanine, the CDR3 has 16 amino acids. Solely the CDR3 DNA is kept, with 48 bases framed from the first base. Based on the germline V gene, the CDR1 and CDR2 sequences are SQVTM and ANQGSEA. A further study also used this sample, focusing on T cells of mothers and their children. That second report states: Nine systemically healthy Caucasian individuals, comprising three mothers and their six children, were included as donors. cDNA synthesis consumed the entire amount of extracted RNA, loaded at around 1.5 ug RNA in each 15 ul reaction. Sample barcodes and 2-4 random nucleotides were added via the M1S primer in the second PCR. Over 9 million TCR beta CDR3 reads came from each mother, compared with around 3 million reads from each child. In both related and unrelated pairs, thymic selection shapes the output of TCR recombination in a similar way, with inherited differences having only a minor effect. Related mother-child pairs always showed normalized repertoire overlap that was slightly higher than in unrelated mother-child pairs, though the difference was never significant. No persistent microchimeric T cell clones were found, with a detection sensitivity of roughly 100 clones per million clonotypes. Deep NGS was used in the study to compare the TCR beta repertoires of mothers and children and to look for features that separate related mother-child pairs from unrelated individuals. The mean age was approximately 41 +/- 4 years for the mothers and about 10 +/- 4 years for the children. After adapter ligation was performed with NEBNext reagents, the libraries were sequenced on an Illumina HiSeq 2000 with 100+100 nt paired-end reads. To prevent cross-contamination, the mother and child libraries were prepared one month apart and sequenced in separate runs. Each donor had between about 450,000 and 2,200,000 distinct TCR beta clonotypes identified. Naive TCR beta clonotypes were estimated from low-frequency clonotypes matched to each donor's FACS-determined naive share, without sorting.

The sequencing sample was made of blood. The chain is made from TRBV29-1 and TRBJ2-5; the best D guess is TRBD2, with 5 bases matching. The TCR comes from a girl aged 2-10 years in good health. The nucleotide sequence reads TGCAGCGTTGTATTTCCGGAGTTCGGGGATGGGGAGACCCAGTACTTC. Its protein is CSVVFPEFGDGETQYF.